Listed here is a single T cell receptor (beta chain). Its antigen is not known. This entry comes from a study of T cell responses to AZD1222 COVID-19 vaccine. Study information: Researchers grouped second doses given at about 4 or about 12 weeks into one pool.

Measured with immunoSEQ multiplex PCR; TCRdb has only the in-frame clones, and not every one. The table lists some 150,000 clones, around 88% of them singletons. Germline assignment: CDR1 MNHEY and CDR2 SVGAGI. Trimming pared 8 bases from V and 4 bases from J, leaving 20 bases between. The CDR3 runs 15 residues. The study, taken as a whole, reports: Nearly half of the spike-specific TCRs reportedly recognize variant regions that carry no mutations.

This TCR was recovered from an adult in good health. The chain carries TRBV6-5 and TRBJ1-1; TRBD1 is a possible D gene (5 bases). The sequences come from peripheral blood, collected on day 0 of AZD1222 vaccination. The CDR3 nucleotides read TGTGCCAGCGGGTGGGGCGGAGGGGCAAGCACTGAAGCTTTCTTT. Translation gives CASGWGGGASTEAFF.